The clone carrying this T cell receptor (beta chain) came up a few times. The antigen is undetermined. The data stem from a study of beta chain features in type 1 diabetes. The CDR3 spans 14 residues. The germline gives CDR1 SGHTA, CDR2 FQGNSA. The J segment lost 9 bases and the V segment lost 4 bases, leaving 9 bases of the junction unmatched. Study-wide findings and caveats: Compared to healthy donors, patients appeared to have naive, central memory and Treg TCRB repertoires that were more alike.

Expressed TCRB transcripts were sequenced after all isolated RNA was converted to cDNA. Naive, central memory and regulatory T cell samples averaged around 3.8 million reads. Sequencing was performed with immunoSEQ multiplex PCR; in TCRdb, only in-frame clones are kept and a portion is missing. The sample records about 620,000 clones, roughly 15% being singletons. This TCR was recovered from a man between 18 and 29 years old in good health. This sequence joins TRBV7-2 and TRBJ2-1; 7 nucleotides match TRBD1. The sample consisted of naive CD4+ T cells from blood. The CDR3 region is CASSSREGATEQFF. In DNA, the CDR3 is TGTGCCAGCAGCTCCCGTGAGGGGGCCACTGAGCAGTTCTTC.